This T cell receptor (beta chain) came from a study of molecular identifiers for immune sequencing clone quantification. Whole-study context: With replicates, the RNA of around 20,000 or 100,000 naive CD8 cells was split five ways and four were sequenced. Study-wide results and limits: Sharing of a barcode by identical TCR molecules could cause highly expanded clone sizes to be underestimated. In naive cells, clones above 20 RNA copies held under 1% of molecules, whereas in effector cells they held over 98%. Jurkat TCR RNA from one cell was spiked into some 1 million naive cells, and it was reportedly detectable there.

The table lists this clonotype with many counts. The antigen is not known. Germline values: CDR1 DFQATT, CDR2 SNEGSKA (reference sequence). This CDR3 is built from 15 residues. Trimming at V came to 0 bases and at J to 4 bases, leaving 5 bases not matched to a gene. TCRdb redid the calling of the PCR reads with MiXCR, one entry per CDR3 protein. The sample yields approximately 670,000 distinct CDR3 sequences, 20% seen once. The clonotype originates from a human donor in good health. Some libraries in this study had Jurkat cell RNA spiked in. The sequenced material came from naive CD8+ T cells from blood, with Jurkat cell RNA spiked in. Subset meaning: FACS-sorted CD8+CD4-CCR7+CD45RA+ naive T cells. V is TRBV20-1 and J is TRBJ2-7; 11 bases agree with TRBD2. The CDR3 is CSARDELAGGYEQYF. The CDR3 bases are TGCAGTGCTAGAGATGAGCTAGCGGGGGGTTACGAGCAGTACTTC.